The T cell receptor beta chain under discussion was sequenced for a study of tumor and adjacent non-tumor tissue in lung cancer. Study results and limitations: Tumor tissue had significantly higher TCR diversity than normal lung. Shorter survival was associated with higher TCR diversity in tumors.

Points on this clonotype: Its target is not known. One end of the junction fails to match germline, which may point to a read error.

Germline assignment: CDR1 MNHNS and CDR2 SASEGT. This CDR3 contains 10 residues. TCRbeta libraries were built with three rounds of nested PCR, modified from ARM-PCR. TCRdb redid the calling of the multiplex PCR reads with MiXCR, one entry per CDR3 protein. The sample lists about 90,000 distinct CDR3 sequences, around 82% occurring once. This sample's RNA came from whole unsorted tissue. This non-tumor lung sample came from over 3 cm beyond the tumor edge. Sequencing was done on a sample of distant non-tumor lung tissue. The chain carries TRBV6-1 and TRBJ2-3; unclear D gene. The sequence was obtained from a woman in her 50s with non-small cell lung cancer. The CDR3 DNA sequence: TGTGCCGGCAGACACGTTACGCAGTATTTT. Residues: CAGRHVTQYF.